These 21 T cell receptor beta chains were sequenced from one sample in a study of cytomegalovirus exposure and HLA in healthy donors. 60 Vbeta and 13 Jbeta primers were used in PCR. Clones were read by immunoSEQ multiplex PCR, and TCRdb kept only the in-frame ones, dropping some. The profile shows 110,000 or so clones, about 80% of them singletons. Sequencing input: PBMCs. The receptors shown here come from a woman aged 35 to 49 in good health and CMV-seropositive.

The chain couples TRBV7-9 to TRBJ2-3, with 8 bases lining up with TRBD1. The CDR3 totals 17 residues. From germline, CDR1 is SEHNR and CDR2 FQNEAQ (reference sequence). The V segment lost 1 base and the J segment 3 bases; nucleotides outside the gene matches: 9. DNA for the CDR3: TGTGCCAGCAGCTTAGGAATAACGGACAGGGTTACAGATACGCAGTATTTT. Translation gives CASSLGITDRVTDTQYF.

This clone was detected once. The chain combines TRBV11-3 with TRBJ1-6; D ambiguous. In germline, CDR1 is SGHNT, CDR2 YENEEA. CDR3 length: 13 residues. With 4 bases removed from V and 10 bases from J, the gap between germline ends came to 11 bases. The CDR3 loop reads CASSSEGYSPLHF. Written as DNA, the CDR3 is TGTGCCAGCAGCTCGGAGGGATACTCACCCCTCCACTTT.

The chain is built from TRBV30 and TRBJ2-1; D uncertain. This CDR3 has 12 amino acids. Germline V gene sequence: CDR1 GTSNPN, CDR2 SVGIG (reference sequence). The V end lost 0 bases, the J end lost 8 bases, and 8 bases lay between the germline ends. The CDR3 DNA follows: TGTGCCTGGAGTGTACTCGTCTATGAGCAGTTCTTC. Residues: CAWSVLVYEQFF.

CDR3 protein: CASSRGTSGGNTDTQYF. In nucleotides, the CDR3 is TGTGCCAGCAGCCGAGGGACTAGCGGGGGAAACACAGATACGCAGTATTTT. The chain joins TRBV7-9 to TRBJ2-3, with 14 bases matching TRBD2. With 5 bases clipped from V and 2 bases from J, the junction kept 6 bases outside the gene matches. The germline gives CDR1 SEHNR, CDR2 FQNEAQ (reference sequence). The CDR3 loop spans 17 amino acids.

The chain links TRBV11-3 to TRBJ1-2, with unresolved D. Germline V gene sequence: CDR1 SGHNT, CDR2 YENEEA. Trimming stripped 4 bases from V and 4 bases from J, with 7 bases between. The CDR3 is 12 residues long. In DNA form, the CDR3 reads TGTGCCAGCAGCTCAGGTCCCTATGGCTACACCTTC. Protein sequence: CASSSGPYGYTF.

As regards this clone: At one end the junction does not follow the germline gene, possibly because of a read error. The chain joins TRBV7-7 to TRBJ2-3; D is uncertain. Per the germline V gene, CDR1 is SSHAT and CDR2 is FNYEAQ (reference sequence). The length of the CDR3 is 14 residues. CDR3: CASSLGPLTDTQYF. The CDR3 DNA reads as TGTGCTAGCAGCTTAGGTCCTCTTACAGATACGCAGTATTTT.

The chain uses TRBV25-1 and TRBJ1-6, with D maybe TRBD1 (6 bases). Germline lookup yields CDR1 MGHDK and CDR2 SYGVNS. The CDR3 is made up of 15 amino acids. Trimming removed 0 bases from V and 5 bases from J, with 8 bases in between. The CDR3 is CASSEYPGDNSPLHF. For the CDR3, the DNA is TGTGCCAGCAGTGAATACCCAGGGGATAATTCACCCCTCCACTTT.

CDR3 DNA sequence: TGTGCCAGCAGGGATAAACGGGGGGGCTCCTACAATGAGCAGTTCTTC. Translation: CASRDKRGGSYNEQFF. The gene calls are TRBV2 and TRBJ2-1; 8 bases agree with TRBD2. Germline loops: CDR1 SNHLY, CDR2 FYNNEI. The CDR3 has 16 residues. After removal of 6 bases from V and 0 bases from J, the junction contained 7 bases not matched to a gene.

The J gene is TRBJ2-5, the V gene TRBV30; weak D call: TRBD2 (6 bases). The DNA matches TRBJ2-7 better at its end, which makes the J call doubtful. This CDR3 comprises 13 residues. Per germline, CDR1 GTSNPN and CDR2 SVGIG (reference sequence). Here the CDR3 reads CAWSGGESYEQYF. The CDR3 coding sequence is TGTGCCTGGAGTGGGGGGGAATCCTACGAGCAGTACTTC.

The chain links TRBV7-7 to TRBJ1-1; 8 nucleotides align to TRBD1. With 5 bases clipped from V and 4 bases from J, the junction kept 9 bases outside the gene matches. The CDR3 runs to 15 residues. Germline V lookup: CDR1 SSHAT, CDR2 FNYEAQ (reference sequence). CDR3 sequence reads: CASSRIGQGGTEAFF. DNA of the CDR3: TGTGCCAGCAGCCGCATAGGACAGGGAGGCACTGAAGCTTTCTTT.

The rearrangement uses TRBV5-1 and TRBJ1-1, with 7 bases fitting TRBD1. After removal of 3 bases from V and 1 base from J, the junction contained 3 bases not matched to a gene. The germline V gene encodes CDR1 SGHRS and CDR2 YFSETQ. The length of the CDR3 is 14 residues. The CDR3 protein is CASSWRTGNTEAFF. Here the CDR3 DNA reads TGCGCCAGCAGCTGGAGGACAGGGAACACTGAAGCTTTCTTT.

V usage is TRBV30 and J usage is TRBJ2-7; D may be TRBD2 (6 bases). The length of the CDR3 is 13 residues. Trimming stripped 3 bases from V and 8 bases from J, with 17 bases between. CDR1 GTSNPN and CDR2 SVGIG come from the germline V gene (reference sequence). CDR3 in DNA: TGTGCCTGGAGAGACCTGGGACTTCCTAAGCAGTACTTC. It specifies CAWRDLGLPKQYF. Using reference TRBV30 and TRBJ2-7 for the parts outside the CDR3, the full variable domain is SQTIHQWPATLVQPVGSPLSLECTVEGTSNPNLYWYRQAAGRGLQLLFYSVGIGQISSEVPQNLSASRPQDRQFILSSKKLLLSDSGFYLCAWRDLGLPKQYFGPGTRLTVT.

V is TRBV2 and J is TRBJ1-4; 7 nucleotides align to TRBD1. Germline loops: CDR1 SNHLY, CDR2 FYNNEI. V lost 6 bases and J lost 5; bases outside the gene matches: 6. The CDR3 has 14 amino acids. The CDR3 loop is CASRTGTENEKLFF. The CDR3 DNA follows: TGTGCCAGCAGAACCGGGACAGAAAATGAAAAACTGTTTTTT. Using reference TRBV2 and TRBJ1-4 for the parts outside the CDR3, the full variable domain is EPEVTQTPSHQVTQMGQEVILRCVPISNHLYFYWYRQILGQKVEFLVSFYNNEISEKSEIFDDQFSVERPDGSNFTLKIRSTKLEDSAMYFCASRTGTENEKLFFGSGTQLSVL.

This chain connects TRBV13 to TRBJ2-1; 12 nucleotides align to TRBD2. Germline CDR1 PRHDT, CDR2 FYEKMQ (reference sequence). The CDR3 sequence is 14 residues long. The junction had 4 bases not matched to a gene; V was cut back by 2 bases and J by 11 bases. The CDR3 is CASSLLAGGPQQFF. Written as DNA, the CDR3 is TGTGCCAGCAGCTTACTAGCGGGGGGGCCTCAGCAGTTCTTC.

The chain links TRBV30 to TRBJ1-1; D unclear. The CDR3 totals 12 residues. The V end was cut by 3 bases, the J end by 9 bases, with 14 bases between. Germline V CDR1 and CDR2: GTSNPN, SVGIG (reference sequence). The chain's CDR3 is CAWRAKAAKAFF. The CDR3 nucleotides are TGTGCCTGGAGAGCGAAGGCCGCCAAAGCTTTCTTT.

The chain couples TRBV2 to TRBJ1-4; 8 positions match TRBD1. V gave up 8 bases and J gave up 0 bases; unmatched junction bases: 8. This CDR3 comprises 16 residues. Per the germline V gene, CDR1 is SNHLY and CDR2 is FYNNEI. The CDR3 DNA reads TGTGCCAGCGAGAGGGCAGGGGGCCCAACTAATGAAAAACTGTTTTTT. Protein: CASERAGGPTNEKLFF.

The CDR3 sequence: CASSLGAGIGYGYTF. CDR3 nucleotides: TGTGCCAGCAGCTTAGGAGCCGGGATTGGCTATGGCTACACCTTC. This sequence joins TRBV11-2 and TRBJ1-2; no clear D. Trimming left V 1 base short and J 4 bases short, with 13 bases between. CDR1 and CDR2 (germline): SGHAT, FQNNGV. This CDR3 has 15 residues.

The CDR3 sequence is CASSPRLAADTQYF. CDR3 nucleotide sequence: TGTGCCAGCAGCCCAAGACTAGCAGCAGATACGCAGTATTTT. The chain joins TRBV7-6 to TRBJ2-3, with 7 bases aligning to TRBD2. The CDR3 runs 14 residues. With 5 bases clipped from V and 4 bases from J, the junction kept 6 bases outside the gene matches. Germline values: CDR1 SGHVS, CDR2 FNYEAQ.

The rearrangement joins TRBV7-8 to TRBJ1-4; tentatively, D is TRBD1 (6 bases). This CDR3 region has 14 residues. The germline V gene encodes CDR1 SGHVS and CDR2 FQNEAQ. Trimming took 3 bases from V and 13 from J, leaving 18 bases between them. The CDR3 sequence is CASSFRGPGGILFF. In DNA form, the CDR3 reads TGTGCCAGCAGCTTCAGGGGCCCGGGCGGTATACTGTTTTTT. Filled out from reference TRBV7-8 and TRBJ1-4, the complete variable domain reads GAGVSQSPRYKVAKRGQDVALRCDPISGHVSLFWYQQALGQGPEFLTYFQNEAQLDKSGLPSDRFFAERPEGSVSTLKIQRTQQEDSAVYLCASSFRGPGGILFFGSGTQLSVL.

This clone was seen more than once but under ten times. V is TRBV6-1 and J is TRBJ1-5; 10 bases line up with TRBD1. V trimming: 4 bases; J trimming: 7 bases; junction bases outside the gene matches: 4. Germline loops: CDR1 MNHNS, CDR2 SASEGT. The CDR3 sequence is 14 residues long. CDR3 sequence: CASSGQGAWQPQHF. CDR3 in DNA: TGTGCCAGCAGTGGACAGGGGGCATGGCAGCCCCAGCATTTT.

The V gene is TRBV7-2, the J gene TRBJ2-3; 7 bases line up with TRBD1. This CDR3 spans 15 amino acids. V lost 5 bases, J lost 3 bases, and 8 bases stayed unmatched. Germline V gene sequence: CDR1 SGHTA, CDR2 FQGNSA. The CDR3 DNA is TGTGCCAGCAGCCTTACAGGGGAGAGGACAGATACGCAGTATTTT. Encoded protein: CASSLTGERTDTQYF.